A single T cell receptor (beta chain) is shown here with its context. What it binds is unknown. One junction end disagrees with the germline gene, perhaps due to a read error. The sample originates from a study of tumor-infiltrating lymphocytes in primary liver carcinoma. Findings and caveats of the study: A significantly higher top-250-clone fraction was found in tumors than in blood (p = 0.039).

There are 15 residues in the CDR3. Germline-derived CDR1 and CDR2 are MNHEY and SVGAGI. Each 20-30 mg portion of unsorted bulk tissue served as the source for co-extraction of RNA and DNA. A constant-region primer served to make TCR beta cDNA from about 500 ng total RNA. Libraries covering TCR beta were generated through three nested multiplex PCR rounds (using a slightly modified ARM-PCR). Forward primers for TRBV1-TRBV30 and a C-beta reverse primer served the first two PCR rounds, at 10 cycles each. MiXCR was run by TCRdb on the multiplex PCR reads, yielding one entry per CDR3 protein. The sample lists 65,000 to 80,000 distinct CDR3 sequences; 55% to 75% were seen once.

The source material was liver tumor tissue from sampling region 4. This sample's subset: tumor region T4, right-lateral pole. V gene TRBV6-5 combines with J gene TRBJ2-1; perhaps TRBD2 as D (6 bases). This TCR was sampled from a man in his forties or fifties with primary liver carcinoma and hepatitis B virus infection. In nucleotides, the CDR3 is TGTGCCAGCAGTCCACTAGGTCCCCCGGACTATGAGCGGTTCTTC. Its translation is CASSPLGPPDYERFF.